This TCR beta chain was obtained from a study of T-cell memory formation after mild COVID-19. This clonotype was observed a handful of times. TCRdb called the 5' RACE reads again in MiXCR, with one record for every CDR3 protein. The sample lists approximately 260,000 distinct CDR3 sequences; roughly 15% were seen once. Trimming shortened V by 0 bases and J by 9 bases, and 12 bases separated the two germline ends. CDR3 length equals 15 residues. Germline V CDR1 and CDR2: LGHDT, YNNKEL (reference sequence). Sequenced: PBMCs or a T cell subset sorted from them (not recorded which). The source is a man between 18 and 29 years old who had mild COVID-19 (a few samples of this study predate the infection). Cell type and time point are not known. The chain combines TRBV3-1 with TRBJ1-6, with D hard to call. CDR3 nucleotide sequence: TGTGCCAGCAGCCAAGACGTAGGCCGTGGTTCACCCCTCCACTTT. It codes for CASSQDVGRGSPLHF.